A single sample gave rise to the 23 T cell receptor beta chains below, sequenced in a study of molecular identifiers for immune sequencing clone quantification listed by TCRdb under 2018. The library was generated by PCR. TCRdb names NextSeq 500 as the instrument used. TCRdb reanalyzed the raw reads on its own, using fastp at Q25 for trimming and MiXCR for clone calling, and kept in-frame beta chains. Rows with one shared CDR3 protein collapse into an entry with the most common genes and DNA. The sample yields fewer than 350,000 distinct CDR3 sequences; about 23% were counted once. 0.65% to 0.75% of the sample is in the top ten clones. Sequenced: naive CD8+ T cells from blood, with Jurkat cell RNA spiked in. The meaning of the sample's cell subset or site label: FACS-sorted CD8+CD4-CCR7+CD45RA+ naive T cells. The receptors come from a human donor in good health. Some libraries in this study had Jurkat cell RNA spiked in.

This clonotype was detected many times. V is TRBV30 and J is TRBJ1-1; D unclear. The V end was cut by 0 bases, the J end by 11 bases, with 13 bases between. Germline loops: CDR1 GTSNPN, CDR2 SVGIG (reference sequence). The CDR3 runs 12 residues. CDR3 sequence reads: CAWSVPAGGAFF. CDR3 sequence (DNA): TGTGCCTGGAGTGTACCGGCCGGTGGGGCTTTCTTT.

The genes are TRBV19 and TRBJ2-5; D is possibly TRBD1 (6 bases). The CDR3 runs to 16 residues. V was clipped by 4 bases and J by 1 base, with 16 bases between them. CDR1 LNHDA and CDR2 SQIVND come from the germline V gene (reference sequence). The CDR3 is CASSTPGEPLQETQYF. The CDR3 DNA reads as TGTGCCAGTAGTACCCCAGGGGAGCCGCTCCAAGAGACCCAGTACTTC.

CDR3 coding DNA: TGTGCCAGCAGTAACGAAACAGGGTTTGGTGACGAGCAGTACTTC. It translates to CASSNETGFGDEQYF. This chain links TRBV6-2 or TRBV6-3 with TRBJ2-7, with D possibly TRBD1 on 6 matching bases. V was shortened by 5 bases and J by 5 bases, with 19 bases between the two germline ends. The CDR3 is made up of 15 amino acids. Germline CDR1 MNHEY, CDR2 SVGEGT.

This clonotype was seen many times. The chain uses TRBV7-2 and TRBJ2-3; the match to TRBD2 covers 7 bases. J was trimmed by 7 bases and V by 5 bases; bases with no gene match: 12. Germline CDR1 and CDR2: SGHTA and FQGNSA. This CDR3 has 15 residues. The chain's CDR3 is CASSPERGNLYTQYF. The CDR3 coding sequence is TGTGCCAGCAGCCCTGAGCGGGGTAACCTCTATACGCAGTATTTT. Full variable domain (missing parts from reference TRBV7-2 and TRBJ2-3): GAGVSQSPSNKVTEKGKDVELRCDPISGHTALYWYRQSLGQGLEFLIYFQGNSAPDKSGLPSDRFSAERTGGSVSTLTIQRTQQEDSAVYLCASSPERGNLYTQYFGPGTRLTVL.

The chain combines TRBV19 with TRBJ1-5; D not resolved. The V end was cut by 10 bases, the J end by 7 bases, with 17 bases between. The CDR3 spans 13 residues. Germline-derived CDR1 and CDR2 are LNHDA and SQIVND (reference sequence). The CDR3: CATTGGFSQPQHF. The CDR3 coding sequence is TGTGCCACCACTGGAGGTTTTTCACAGCCCCAGCATTTT.

The rearrangement links TRBV10-3 to TRBJ1-6, with 7 bases fitting TRBD1. The germline CDR1 and CDR2 sequences are ENHRY and SYGVKD. Unmatched junction bases numbered 7, after V lost 2 bases and J lost 9 bases. The CDR3 spans 15 residues. In DNA, the CDR3 is TGTGCCATCAGTGAGACCGCAGGGGGTAGTTCACCCCTCCACTTT. This translates into CAISETAGGSSPLHF.

This clonotype was seen ten or more times. Here the CDR3 DNA reads TGTGCCAGCAGTGCTGCGGGGGCCCAGTACTTC. Its translation: CASSAAGAQYF. The V call is TRBV7-9, the J call TRBJ2-5, with TRBD2 identical over 7 bases. With 6 bases clipped from V and 9 bases from J, the junction kept 4 bases outside the gene matches. Germline V gene lookup returns CDR1 SEHNR and CDR2 FQNEAQ (reference sequence). This CDR3 is built from 11 residues.

In this sample, this clonotype turned up a few times. The V gene is TRBV30, the J gene TRBJ2-1; maybe TRBD2 (6 bases). The germline V gene has CDR1 GTSNPN and CDR2 SVGIG (reference sequence). This CDR3 has 12 residues. V was shortened by 3 bases and J by 9 bases, with 12 bases between the two germline ends. The CDR3 reads CAWSMGGGEQFF. DNA for the CDR3: TGTGCCTGGAGCATGGGGGGTGGTGAGCAGTTCTTC.

A note on this clonotype: This may arise from a read error, as a much more abundant clone is one base away. Likely a read error: the CDR3 ends without its conserved phenylalanine or tryptophan. This chain joins TRBV6-5 and TRBJ2-7; no clear D. V was clipped by 0 bases and J by 2 bases, with 8 bases between them. Germline CDR1 and CDR2: MNHEY and SVGAGI. The CDR3 runs to 14 residues. CDR3 DNA: TGTGCCAGCAGTTACTCCGAACCTACCTACGAGCAGTACCTC. Translating it yields CASSYSEPTYEQYL.

This clonotype showed up many times. The rearrangement joins TRBV9 to TRBJ2-3; D not certain. The CDR3 has 13 amino acids. Trimming left V 4 bases short and J 6 bases short, with 12 bases between. Germline values: CDR1 SGDLS, CDR2 YYNGEE. CDR3 residues: CASSPLSTDTQYF. The CDR3 bases are TGTGCCAGCAGCCCATTGTCCACGGATACGCAGTATTTT.

This clonotype was counted between two and nine times. The CDR3 DNA is TGCGCCAGCAGCCAAGGGCTAGCGGGACCCGAGCAGTACTTC. Translated: CASSQGLAGPEQYF. V usage is TRBV4-3 and J usage is TRBJ2-7, with 9 positions matching TRBD2. Germline values: CDR1 LGHNA, CDR2 YSLEER. The length of the CDR3 is 14 residues. V trimming: 1 base; J trimming: 6 bases; junction bases outside the gene matches: 4.

This clonotype was observed a few times. This chain connects TRBV4-3 to TRBJ2-1, with TRBD1 identical over 12 bases. The CDR3 is 15 residues long. Trimming cost V 4 bases and J 9 bases; bases outside gene matches: 7. Germline-derived CDR1 and CDR2 are LGHNA and YSLEER. The CDR3 reads CASSPTGTGGLEQFF. CDR3 nucleotides: TGCGCCAGCAGCCCCACCGGGACAGGGGGCCTTGAGCAGTTCTTC.

This clonotype has a count of ten or more. The V call is TRBV30, the J call TRBJ2-3, with D perhaps TRBD2 (5 bases). The V gene lost 0 bases and the J gene lost 0 bases, with 7 bases spanning the gap. The CDR3 has 14 residues. CDR1 is GTSNPN and CDR2 is SVGIG in the germline V gene (reference sequence). The DNA for the CDR3 is TGTGCCTGGAGTGTGGGAGCGAGCACAGATACGCAGTATTTT. Translating gives CAWSVGASTDTQYF.

This clonotype was counted once. V usage is TRBV7-3 and J usage is TRBJ2-7, with D possibly matching TRBD1 (6 bases). The germline V gene has CDR1 SGHTA and CDR2 FQGTGA. The CDR3 runs to 16 residues. Trimming pared 1 base from V and 6 bases from J, leaving 19 bases between. This chain's CDR3 is CASSLRPDSAYGEQYF. Written as DNA, the CDR3 is TGTGCCAGCAGCTTAAGACCGGACAGTGCCTATGGCGAGCAGTACTTC.

The chain joins TRBV4-1 to TRBJ2-7; D assignment may be TRBD1 or TRBD2 (5 bases each). The V and J ends lost 8 bases and 2 bases respectively, with 13 bases between them. Germline CDR1 MGHRA, CDR2 YSYEKL. This CDR3 is 13 amino acids long. CDR3 loop: CASGGTVAYEQYF. CDR3 coding DNA: TGCGCCAGCGGGGGTACCGTCGCCTACGAGCAGTACTTC.

This clonotype was found many times. This chain connects TRBV30 to TRBJ2-2, with D unresolved. The CDR3 loop spans 11 amino acids. The V end lost 4 bases, the J end lost 4 bases, and 4 bases lay between the germline ends. The V gene's germline CDR1 is GTSNPN and CDR2 SVGIG (reference sequence). CDR3 nucleotide sequence: TGTGCCTGGACTATCACCGGGGAGCTGTTTTTT. The encoded protein is CAWTITGELFF.

In its sample, this clonotype was seen many times. This CDR3 is CASSSNGQPQHF. The CDR3 DNA is TGTGCCAGCAGCTCTAACGGTCAGCCCCAGCATTTT. The chain joins TRBV7-9 to TRBJ1-5; D call uncertain. Germline V CDR1 and CDR2: SEHNR, FQNEAQ (reference sequence). Trimming took off 4 bases at V and 6 bases at J, with 7 bases between the two ends. The CDR3 is 12 amino acids.

In this sample, this clonotype turned up a few times. This chain uses TRBV12-3 or TRBV12-4 with TRBJ2-1; D remains unclear. V was clipped by 2 bases and J by 7 bases, with 6 bases between them. CDR3 length: 12 residues. Here the CDR3 DNA reads TGTGCCAGCAGTTTAATAGAAAATGAGCAGTTCTTC. The encoded protein is CASSLIENEQFF.

This clonotype occurred a few times. This chain's CDR3 is CASSKVRTSGVSSYEQYF. CDR3 bases: TGTGCCAGCAGCAAAGTCCGAACTAGCGGGGTAAGCTCCTACGAGCAGTACTTC. V is TRBV21-1 and J is TRBJ2-7; the listed D gene, TRBD2, was not tested against the DNA. TRBV21-1 has pseudogene status. The CDR3 is 18 residues long.

This clonotype was detected ten times or more. The V gene is TRBV14, the J gene TRBJ2-7, with D unresolved. The CDR3 runs 13 residues. V dropped 3 bases and J dropped 3 bases, with 9 bases sitting between them. Germline V gene lookup returns CDR1 SGHDN and CDR2 FVKESK. Here the CDR3 DNA reads TGTGCCAGCAGCCATTCGTTCCGCTACGAGCAGTACTTC. Residues: CASSHSFRYEQYF.

In the case of this clonotype: An end of the junction does not agree with germline; a read error may underlie this. This chain connects TRBV4-3 to TRBJ2-7; 9 bases match TRBD2. CDR3 length: 16 residues. Germline-derived CDR1 and CDR2 are LGHNA and YSLEER. In nucleotides, the CDR3 is TGCGCCAGCAGCCAGATGGGAGCTAGCGGGGCTTACGAGCAGTGCTTC. Amino acid sequence: CASSQMGASGAYEQCF.

This clonotype was recorded a few times. The chain is built from TRBV27 and TRBJ2-3; TRBD2 agrees at 10 bases. V shed 5 bases and J 4 bases; nucleotides not matched to a gene: 9. Germline V gene lookup returns CDR1 MNHEY and CDR2 SMNVEV (reference sequence). The CDR3 runs 16 residues. CDR3 nucleotides: TGTGCCAGCAGTCCCGAGCTAGCGGGAGTACCAGATACGCAGTATTTT. It yields the protein CASSPELAGVPDTQYF.

The chain carries TRBV4-1 and TRBJ2-7; D might be TRBD2 (6 bases). V was shortened by 4 bases and J by 0 bases, with 13 bases between the two germline ends. The germline CDR1 and CDR2 sequences are MGHRA and YSYEKL. The CDR3 contains 15 residues. DNA of the CDR3: TGCGCCAGCAGCCTTAGGACGGAGGGCTCCTACGAGCAGTACTTC. This gives the protein CASSLRTEGSYEQYF.